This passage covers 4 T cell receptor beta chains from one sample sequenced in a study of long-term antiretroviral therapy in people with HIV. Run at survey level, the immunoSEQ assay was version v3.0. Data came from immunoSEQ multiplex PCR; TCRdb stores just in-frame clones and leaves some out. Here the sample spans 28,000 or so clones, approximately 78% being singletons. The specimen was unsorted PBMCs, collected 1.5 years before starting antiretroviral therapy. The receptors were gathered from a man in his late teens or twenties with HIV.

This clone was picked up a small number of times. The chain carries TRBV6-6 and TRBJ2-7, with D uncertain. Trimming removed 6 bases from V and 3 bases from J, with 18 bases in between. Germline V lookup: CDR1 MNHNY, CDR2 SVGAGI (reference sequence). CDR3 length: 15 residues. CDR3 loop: CASRTDNYVLYEQYF. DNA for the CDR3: TGTGCCAGCAGGACCGACAATTATGTACTCTACGAGCAGTACTTC.

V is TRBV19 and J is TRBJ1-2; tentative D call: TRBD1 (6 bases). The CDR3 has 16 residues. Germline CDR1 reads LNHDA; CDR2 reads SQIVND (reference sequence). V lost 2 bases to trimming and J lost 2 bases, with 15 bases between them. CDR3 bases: TGTGCCAGTAGTATAATTGGGCCCACAGGGAACTATGGCTACACCTTC. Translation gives CASSIIGPTGNYGYTF.

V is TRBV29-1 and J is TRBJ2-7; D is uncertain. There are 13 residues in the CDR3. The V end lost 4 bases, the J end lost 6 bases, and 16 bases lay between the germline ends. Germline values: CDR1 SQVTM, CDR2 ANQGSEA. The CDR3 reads CSVGAATKSEQYF. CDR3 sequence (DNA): TGCAGCGTTGGGGCAGCTACGAAAAGCGAGCAGTACTTC.

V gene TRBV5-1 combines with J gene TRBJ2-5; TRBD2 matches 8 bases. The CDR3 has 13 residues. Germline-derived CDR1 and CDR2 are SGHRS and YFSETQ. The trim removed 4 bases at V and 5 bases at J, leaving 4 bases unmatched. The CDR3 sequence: CASSIAGKETQYF. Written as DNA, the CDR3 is TGCGCCAGCAGCATAGCGGGGAAGGAGACCCAGTACTTC. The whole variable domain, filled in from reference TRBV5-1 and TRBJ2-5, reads KAGVTQTPRYLIKTRGQQVTLSCSPISGHRSVSWYQQTPGQGLQFLFEYFSETQRNKGNFPGRFSGRQFSNSRSEMNVSTLELGDSALYLCASSIAGKETQYFGPGTRLLVL.